This T cell receptor beta chain was profiled in a study of cytomegalovirus exposure and HLA in healthy donors. Study-wide points: Productive rates of about 87% or about 30% were seen for most TCR beta V segments in an earlier analysis.

The PCR used 60 Vbeta and 13 Jbeta primers. Using immunoSEQ multiplex PCR, the repertoire was profiled, and TCRdb retains in-frame clones only, with some absent. The table lists around 110,000 clones. Comments on this clone: The antigen is not known.

Germline CDR1 and CDR2: MDHEN and SYDVKM. Deletions cut 3 bases from V and 0 bases from J, with 9 bases between. The CDR3 contains 15 residues. The chain has TRBV28 and TRBJ1-3; D remains ambiguous. The sample was PBMCs. The receptor was derived from a man aged 25-45 years in good health and CMV-seronegative. CDR3 coding DNA: TGTGCCAGCAGTTTTGCGGGGAGCTCTGGAAACACCATATATTTT. This codes for CASSFAGSSGNTIYF.